The 31 T cell receptor beta chains below were found in one sample sequenced in a study of human T cells and chemical hapten exposure. Time point defined: patch test 1, 2 weeks after DPC sensitization. Treatment defined: therapeutic diphenylcyclopropenone sensitization with weekly scalp DPC. TCRdb re-derived calls from the RACE reads in MiXCR, one entry per CDR3 protein. The table lists about 360,000 distinct CDR3 sequences, about 4.4% of them singletons. This specimen was whole blood, taken in connection with sensitization to the hapten diphenylcyclopropenone (DPC). These TCRs come from a woman in her forties or fifties with alopecia areata. Some clones in this sample may be carry-over from other donors' samples.

This clonotype showed up just a few times. The chain uses TRBV20-1 and TRBJ1-5, with a possible D match to TRBD1 (6 bases). Germline V gives CDR1 DFQATT, CDR2 SNEGSKA (reference sequence). The CDR3 is 17 amino acids. The V gene lost 0 bases and the J gene lost 0 bases, with 15 bases spanning the gap. CDR3 protein: CSARDSGRGYSNQPQHF. Written as DNA, the CDR3 is TGCAGTGCTAGAGATTCAGGGAGGGGGTATAGCAATCAGCCCCAGCATTTT.

This clonotype was observed a handful of times. The rearrangement uses TRBV5-1 and TRBJ2-7, with TRBD1 as a possible D gene (7 bases). Trimming removed 3 bases from V and 5 bases from J, with 18 bases in between. In germline, CDR1 is SGHRS, CDR2 YFSETQ. CDR3 length equals 15 residues. CDR3: CASSSTQGGLDEQYF. The CDR3 nucleotides are TGCGCCAGCAGCTCCACCCAGGGGGGCCTGGACGAGCAGTACTTC. The complete variable domain, with remaining parts taken from reference TRBV5-1 and TRBJ2-7, reads KAGVTQTPRYLIKTRGQQVTLSCSPISGHRSVSWYQQTPGQGLQFLFEYFSETQRNKGNFPGRFSGRQFSNSRSEMNVSTLELGDSALYLCASSSTQGGLDEQYFGPGTRLTVT.

Only a few counts were recorded for this clonotype. V is TRBV25-1 and J is TRBJ1-1; D gene ambiguous. This CDR3 region has 14 residues. V gave up 4 bases and J gave up 1 base, with 10 bases separating them. Germline CDR1 reads MGHDK; CDR2 reads SYGVNS. CDR3 in amino acids: CASSAAGGNTEAFF. CDR3 in DNA: TGTGCCAGCAGTGCGGCAGGAGGGAACACTGAAGCTTTCTTT.

This chain uses TRBV4-1 with TRBJ1-4; D is ambiguous. Germline values: CDR1 MGHRA, CDR2 YSYEKL. Trimming cost V 0 bases and J 7 bases, with 15 bases left between them. This CDR3 region has 16 residues. CDR3: CASSQESAGLGEKLFF. CDR3 sequence (DNA): TGCGCCAGCAGCCAAGAATCCGCTGGGCTGGGTGAAAAACTGTTTTTT.

This clonotype was recorded many times. The chain combines TRBV7-9 with TRBJ2-7; D is possibly TRBD1 (5 bases). The CDR3 sequence is 13 residues long. Trimming shortened V by 7 bases and J by 2 bases, and 12 bases separated the two germline ends. CDR1 and CDR2 (germline): SEHNR, FQNEAQ (reference sequence). CDR3 loop: CASTKSGPYEQYF. The CDR3 DNA is TGTGCCAGCACTAAGTCAGGGCCCTACGAGCAGTACTTC.

Only a few counts were recorded for this clonotype. V usage is TRBV2 and J usage is TRBJ1-6, with D unclear. The CDR3 runs 14 residues. The germline V gene encodes CDR1 SNHLY and CDR2 FYNNEI. V dropped 2 bases and J dropped 6 bases, with 8 bases sitting between them. The CDR3 sequence is CASSEQTLNSPLHF. CDR3 bases: TGTGCCAGCAGTGAACAGACACTTAATTCACCCCTCCACTTT.

The chain recombines TRBV4-2 with TRBJ2-3; D gene uncertain. The CDR3 is 13 residues long. V was clipped by 0 bases and J by 5 bases, with 6 bases between them. From germline, CDR1 is LGHNA and CDR2 YNFKEQ. Written as DNA, the CDR3 is TGTGCCAGCAGCCAAGATCGGCTAGATACGCAGTATTTT. Translation gives CASSQDRLDTQYF.

This clonotype was counted once. The chain carries TRBV9 and TRBJ2-3, with 8 positions matching TRBD2. Germline V CDR1 and CDR2: SGDLS, YYNGEE. This CDR3 comprises 14 residues. V dropped 3 bases and J dropped 4; count of bases not matched to a gene: 4. The CDR3 DNA reads as TGTGCCAGCAGCGGGACTAGCTACCCAGATACGCAGTATTTT. This codes for CASSGTSYPDTQYF.

This clonotype was detected ten times or more. The chain recombines TRBV7-2 with TRBJ2-7, with a tentative D call TRBD2 (6 bases). The CDR3 sequence is 14 residues long. Deletions cut 3 bases from V and 2 bases from J, with 11 bases between. The germline gives CDR1 SGHTA, CDR2 FQGNSA. CDR3: CASSLNGGPYEQYF. The CDR3 nucleotides read TGTGCCAGCAGCTTGAACGGGGGACCCTACGAGCAGTACTTC.

The chain couples TRBV4-2 to TRBJ2-3; D is perhaps TRBD2 (5 bases). The germline V gene has CDR1 LGHNA and CDR2 YNFKEQ. This CDR3 spans 17 amino acids. V was shortened by 4 bases and J by 1 base, with 18 bases between the two germline ends. Here the CDR3 DNA reads TGTGCCAGCAGCCCTTTGGGTACGGCGCGGGGCACAGATACGCAGTATTTT. It is translated as CASSPLGTARGTDTQYF.

V gene TRBV10-3 combines with J gene TRBJ1-4, with 9 bases lining up with TRBD1. Losses at the gene ends were 6 bases for V and 10 bases for J; bases not matched to a gene: 6. This CDR3 has 13 amino acids. Germline CDR1 and CDR2: ENHRY and SYGVKD. The CDR3: CAISEGQGRKLFF. For the CDR3, the DNA is TGTGCCATCAGCGAAGGACAGGGGCGAAAACTGTTTTTT.

This clonotype was recorded many times. The DNA for the CDR3 is TGTGCCAGCACCTCCATCCTAGCGGGGCGCGCCGGGGAGCTGTTTTTT. Its protein is CASTSILAGRAGELFF. The V call is TRBV7-9, the J call TRBJ2-2, with 9 bases fitting TRBD2. The CDR3 is 16 amino acids. With V trimmed by 7 bases and J by 6 bases, 12 bases remained unmatched. Germline CDR1 SEHNR, CDR2 FQNEAQ (reference sequence).

This chain joins TRBV9 and TRBJ2-1, with a possible D match to TRBD2 (7 bases). Germline CDR1 reads SGDLS; CDR2 reads YYNGEE. The length of the CDR3 is 15 residues. Trimming took 3 bases from V and 2 from J, leaving 12 bases between them. CDR3 sequence: CASSGGGSPYNEQFF. DNA of the CDR3: TGTGCCAGCAGCGGGGGGGGCTCCCCCTACAATGAGCAGTTCTTC.

This clonotype has ten or more counts. This rearrangement joins TRBV6-1 to TRBJ2-1; 14 bases agree with TRBD2. This CDR3 region has 19 residues. The germline V gene has CDR1 MNHNS and CDR2 SASEGT. V lost 5 bases to trimming and J lost 2 bases; unmatched junction nucleotides: 11. The CDR3 reads CASSPRLAGGPRAYNEQFF. CDR3 in DNA: TGTGCCAGCAGTCCCCGACTAGCGGGAGGGCCCAGGGCCTACAATGAGCAGTTCTTC.

This clonotype has just a few counts. The chain links TRBV20-1 to TRBJ1-5; possible D gene TRBD1, 6 bases. V dropped 5 bases and J dropped 0 bases, with 14 bases sitting between them. CDR1 is DFQATT and CDR2 is SNEGSKA in the germline V gene (reference sequence). CDR3 length equals 15 residues. The CDR3 bases are TGCAGTGCTTGGGGCAGGGGATATAGCAATCAGCCCCAGCATTTT. It yields the protein CSAWGRGYSNQPQHF.

This clonotype was seen more than once but under ten times. V and J are TRBV27 and TRBJ1-6, with 7 bases that match TRBD1. The CDR3 has 16 amino acids. Germline V CDR1 and CDR2: MNHEY, SMNVEV (reference sequence). The V segment lost 2 bases and the J segment 10 bases; nucleotides outside the gene matches: 11. The CDR3 loop is CASSLNPGGLRSPLHF. The CDR3 coding sequence is TGTGCCAGCAGTTTAAACCCAGGGGGTTTGAGGTCACCCCTCCACTTT.

The rearrangement links TRBV9 to TRBJ2-1; TRBD1 aligns across 7 bases. V lost 4 bases and J lost 8; bases outside the gene matches: 6. The germline CDR1 and CDR2 sequences are SGDLS and YYNGEE. CDR3 length: 13 amino acids. CDR3 DNA: TGTGCCAGCAGCATCCACAGGGGCGATGAGCAGTTCTTC. It specifies CASSIHRGDEQFF. The full variable domain, rest sourced from reference TRBV9 and TRBJ2-1, is DSGVTQTPKHLITATGQRVTLRCSPRSGDLSVYWYQQSLDQGLQFLIQYYNGEERAKGNILERFSAQQFPDLHSELNLSSLELGDSALYFCASSIHRGDEQFFGPGTRLTVL.

Concerning this clonotype itself: With a much larger clone just one base away, this may be a read error. V is TRBV13 and J is TRBJ2-7; tentative D call: TRBD2 (5 bases). CDR1 is PRHDT and CDR2 is FYEKMQ in the germline V gene (reference sequence). The CDR3 sequence is 14 residues long. Trimming left V 5 bases short and J 8 bases short, with 19 bases between. The CDR3 region has the DNA TGTGCCAGCAGCAAAACGGACGGACTGGGGAAGCAGTACTTC. This codes for CASSKTDGLGKQYF.

This chain links TRBV5-4 with TRBJ2-7; D call uncertain. This CDR3 region has 14 residues. V was cut by 4 bases and J by 2 bases, with 13 bases left in between. CDR1 is SGHNT, CDR2 YYREEE, per germline (reference sequence). CDR3: CASSPMDGAYEQYF. CDR3 nucleotide sequence: TGTGCCAGCAGCCCGATGGACGGAGCCTACGAGCAGTACTTC.

This clonotype was counted at least ten times. V is TRBV4-3 and J is TRBJ2-1, with 8 bases aligning to TRBD2. The CDR3 has 17 amino acids. J lost 4 bases, V lost 0 bases, and 8 bases had no gene match. From germline, CDR1 is LGHNA and CDR2 YSLEER. DNA of the CDR3: TGCGCCAGCAGCCAAGAAGGGGGACTAGGAGGGTACAATGAGCAGTTCTTC. Its translation is CASSQEGGLGGYNEQFF.

This clonotype has only a few counts. V and J are TRBV12-3 or TRBV12-4 and TRBJ2-7; a weak D match, TRBD2 (6 bases). Trimming cost V 6 bases and J 1 base, with 13 bases left between them. The CDR3 sequence is 14 residues long. CDR3 in amino acids: CASSGTLLSYEQYF. The CDR3 DNA follows: TGTGCCAGCAGCGGGACTCTTTTGTCCTACGAGCAGTACTTC.

This clonotype was found many times. The chain recombines TRBV7-9 with TRBJ1-5, with D unresolved. Germline CDR1 SEHNR, CDR2 FQNEAQ (reference sequence). The length of the CDR3 is 16 residues. V was trimmed by 1 base and J by 0 bases, leaving 10 bases between them. In nucleotides, the CDR3 is TGTGCCAGCAGCTTAGGTAGCAGCTATAGCAATCAGCCCCAGCATTTT. It specifies CASSLGSSYSNQPQHF.

This clonotype was observed at least ten times. This chain connects TRBV18 to TRBJ1-5; D not resolved. This CDR3 spans 13 amino acids. Germline values: CDR1 KGHSH, CDR2 LQKENI. Deletions cut 5 bases from V and 6 bases from J, with 11 bases between. The CDR3: CASSGQVGQPQHF. The CDR3 bases are TGTGCCAGCTCAGGGCAGGTTGGTCAGCCCCAGCATTTT.

This clonotype was seen repeatedly, ten times or more. The rearrangement links TRBV28 to TRBJ2-3; TRBD1 agrees at 7 bases. The CDR3 spans 15 residues. With 4 bases clipped from V and 0 bases from J, the junction kept 4 bases outside the gene matches. Germline V lookup: CDR1 MDHEN, CDR2 SYDVKM. DNA of the CDR3: TGTGCCAGCAGTTCAGGACAGGTTAGCACAGATACGCAGTATTTT. Translation gives CASSSGQVSTDTQYF.

This clonotype occurred many times. The rearrangement uses TRBV10-3 and TRBJ2-7; unclear D gene. This CDR3 is built from 12 residues. The germline CDR1 and CDR2 sequences are ENHRY and SYGVKD. V gave up 0 bases and J gave up 6 bases, with 6 bases separating them. The CDR3 is CAISESPREQYF. CDR3 in DNA: TGTGCCATCAGTGAGTCGCCGCGCGAGCAGTACTTC.

This clonotype has at least ten counts. The gene calls are TRBV5-6 and TRBJ2-7; TRBD2 matches at 10 bases. J lost 2 bases, V lost 1 base, and 3 bases had no gene match. Germline CDR1 SGHDT, CDR2 YYEEEE. The CDR3 has 15 residues. CDR3 sequence: CASSLLGLATYEQYF. CDR3 in DNA: TGTGCCAGCAGCTTGTTGGGACTAGCGACCTACGAGCAGTACTTC.

The table lists this clonotype with many counts. The chain links TRBV29-1 to TRBJ2-1, with 9 bases fitting TRBD2. The germline V gene encodes CDR1 SQVTM and CDR2 ANQGSEA. The V segment lost 6 bases and the J segment 7 bases; nucleotides outside the gene matches: 10. This CDR3 is built from 14 residues. CDR3 coding DNA: TGCAGCGTCCTTAGCGGGAGTAGTATGAATGAGCAGTTCTTC. Translating gives CSVLSGSSMNEQFF.

This clonotype was found many times. The rearrangement uses TRBV6-6 and TRBJ1-2; 12 nucleotides align to TRBD1. This CDR3 region has 14 residues. The V segment lost 4 bases and the J segment 8 bases; nucleotides outside the gene matches: 5. Germline V gene sequence: CDR1 MNHNY, CDR2 SVGAGI (reference sequence). The DNA of the CDR3 is TGTGCCAGCAGTTGGGGACAGGGGGCGAGCGGCTACACCTTC. Amino acid sequence: CASSWGQGASGYTF.

This clonotype was detected many times. This chain joins TRBV5-6 and TRBJ2-2; 7 bases are a match to TRBD2. V dropped 5 bases and J dropped 6; count of bases not matched to a gene: 4. CDR3 length equals 13 residues. Per the germline V gene, CDR1 is SGHDT and CDR2 is YYEEEE. The CDR3 reads CASSPAGAGELFF. The CDR3 nucleotides are TGTGCCAGCAGTCCCGCGGGGGCCGGGGAGCTGTTTTTT.

A few counts support this clonotype. The chain employs TRBV6-2 or TRBV6-3 and TRBJ1-1; TRBD1 agrees at 9 bases. V lost 4 bases to trimming and J lost 0 bases; unmatched junction nucleotides: 6. Germline-derived CDR1 and CDR2 are MNHEY and SVGEGT. This CDR3 is 16 amino acids long. The CDR3 region has the DNA TGTGCCAGCAGTTCGGAACAGGGGGCCTTGAACACTGAAGCTTTCTTT. This gives the protein CASSSEQGALNTEAFF.

This chain connects TRBV24-1 to TRBJ1-1, with no clear D. V was cut by 5 bases and J by 4 bases, with 7 bases left in between. Looked up from germline, CDR1 is KGHDR and CDR2 is SFDVKD. The CDR3 is 12 residues long. The CDR3 DNA reads TGTGCCACCAGTGCAGTGGGCACTGAAGCTTTCTTT. Its protein is CATSAVGTEAFF.